These 21 T cell receptor beta chains originate from one sample sequenced in a study of T cell changes during pregnancy in multiple sclerosis. Generated by immunoSEQ multiplex PCR, the TCRdb table keeps only in-frame clones and is missing some. The table includes tens of thousands of clones, around 89% detected once. The sequences come from CD8+ T cells from peripheral blood mononuclear cells, collected in the first trimester of pregnancy. All receptors derive from a female donor with multiple sclerosis, enrolled in a pregnancy study.

The V gene is TRBV18, the J gene TRBJ2-7; 7 nucleotides match TRBD1. CDR3 size: 15 residues. Germline V gene lookup returns CDR1 KGHSH and CDR2 LQKENI. V lost 2 bases to trimming and J lost 4 bases; unmatched junction nucleotides: 8. This chain's CDR3 is CASSPWGTEFYEQYF. The CDR3 DNA is TGTGCCAGCTCACCATGGGGGACAGAGTTTTACGAGCAGTACTTC.

The chain uses TRBV7-6 and TRBJ2-3, with D maybe TRBD2 (6 bases). The length of the CDR3 is 16 residues. From germline, CDR1 is SGHVS and CDR2 FNYEAQ. Between the trimmed V and J ends, which lost 5 bases and 4 bases, there was a span of 19 bases. The CDR3 spells CASSQQTSLRSDTQYF. CDR3 nucleotide sequence: TGTGCCAGCAGCCAACAGACTAGTCTACGGTCAGATACGCAGTATTTT. The whole variable domain, filled in from reference TRBV7-6 and TRBJ2-3, reads GAGVSQSPRYKVTKRGQDVALRCDPISGHVSLYWYRQALGQGPEFLTYFNYEAQQDKSGLPNDRFSAERPEGSISTLTIQRTEQRDSAMYRCASSQQTSLRSDTQYFGPGTRLTVL.

The chain links TRBV5-1 to TRBJ2-6, with 7 bases identical to TRBD2. Germline CDR1 is SGHRS and CDR2 is YFSETQ. The CDR3 covers 18 residues. V lost 4 bases to trimming and J lost 1 base; unmatched junction nucleotides: 11. CDR3 region: CASSPEGGRGSGANVLTF. The DNA for the CDR3 is TGCGCCAGCAGCCCGGAGGGCGGGAGAGGGTCTGGGGCCAACGTCCTGACTTTC.

The chain couples TRBV10-3 to TRBJ2-3; TRBD2 matches at 7 bases. The CDR3 is 14 amino acids. With V trimmed by 9 bases and J by 14 bases, 20 bases remained unmatched. Germline CDR1 reads ENHRY; CDR2 reads SYGVKD. CDR3 in amino acids: CAIAQGGDSHSWYF. CDR3 coding DNA: TGTGCCATTGCCCAGGGAGGGGACTCCCATTCTTGGTATTTT.

V and J are TRBV11-2 and TRBJ1-1; maybe TRBD1 (5 bases). The CDR3 length is 13 residues. The germline V gene encodes CDR1 SGHAT and CDR2 FQNNGV. V was pared by 4 bases and J by 5 bases, with 11 bases between. Written as DNA, the CDR3 is TGTGCCAGCAGCTCCCCAGGGTCGACTGAAGCTTTCTTT. It codes for CASSSPGSTEAFF.

The chain uses TRBV4-1 and TRBJ1-2; TRBD1 matches 10 bases. CDR1 is MGHRA, CDR2 YSYEKL, per germline. With 3 bases clipped from V and 4 bases from J, the junction kept 5 bases outside the gene matches. The CDR3 is 15 residues long. CDR3 nucleotides: TGCGCCAGCAGCCAGGTGACAGGGGGCCCCTATGGCTACACCTTC. It encodes CASSQVTGGPYGYTF.

The gene calls are TRBV5-4 and TRBJ2-3; 9 bases map to TRBD2. The CDR3 loop spans 15 amino acids. Trimming at V came to 1 base and at J to 3 bases, leaving 3 bases not matched to a gene. The germline V gene has CDR1 SGHNT and CDR2 YYREEE (reference sequence). The CDR3 is CASSLRGRGTDTQYF. In DNA, the CDR3 is TGTGCCAGCAGCTTGCGCGGGAGGGGTACAGATACGCAGTATTTT.

The J gene is TRBJ1-2, the V gene TRBV6-1, with TRBD1 matching 8 bases. The CDR3 consists of 15 residues. The germline V gene has CDR1 MNHNS and CDR2 SASEGT. J was trimmed by 6 bases and V by 3 bases; bases with no gene match: 9. The CDR3 region is CASSDGQGASDGYTF. CDR3 sequence (DNA): TGTGCCAGCAGTGATGGTCAGGGGGCTTCGGATGGCTACACCTTC.

Remarks on this clone: One end of the junction does not line up with germline, which may come from a read error. The chain links TRBV4-2 to TRBJ2-1, with D possibly being TRBD1 (6 bases). CDR3 length: 15 amino acids. Germline CDR1 reads LGHNA; CDR2 reads YNFKEQ. The CDR3 DNA follows: TGTGCCAGCAGATCCGGGACAACCACCTACAATGAGCGGTTCTTC. As protein: CASRSGTTTYNERFF.

The chain combines TRBV27 with TRBJ2-7, with TRBD1 identical over 8 bases. The CDR3 has 14 residues. Germline lookup yields CDR1 MNHEY and CDR2 SMNVEV (reference sequence). V lost 2 bases and J lost 3; bases outside the gene matches: 3. CDR3 protein: CASSLGQGNYEQYF. The CDR3 DNA is TGTGCCAGCAGTTTAGGACAGGGAAACTACGAGCAGTACTTC.

The chain links TRBV4-3 to TRBJ2-1; the match to TRBD2 covers 9 bases. The CDR3 is made up of 19 amino acids. The V gene end was trimmed by 0 bases and the J gene end by 7 bases; junction bases not matched to a gene: 16. Germline V gives CDR1 LGHNA, CDR2 YSLEER. This CDR3 reads CASSQDRGGIAGVENEQFF. The CDR3 bases are TGCGCCAGCAGCCAAGATCGGGGGGGGATAGCGGGAGTGGAGAATGAGCAGTTCTTC.

The chain couples TRBV7-9 to TRBJ2-1; D unresolved. V was cut by 1 base and J by 10 bases, with 14 bases left in between. This CDR3 spans 14 amino acids. CDR1 and CDR2 from the germline V gene are SEHNR and FQNEAQ (reference sequence). In DNA, the CDR3 is TGTGCCAGCAGCTTAGGGAGCAACCCGTCCGAGCAGTTCTTC. Protein product: CASSLGSNPSEQFF.

V is TRBV14 and J is TRBJ1-1; 10 nucleotides align to TRBD1. V gave up 0 bases and J gave up 5 bases; unmatched junction bases: 18. There are 20 residues in the CDR3. Germline V gene sequence: CDR1 SGHDN, CDR2 FVKESK. The CDR3 is CASSQEFTGTGEGRWTEAFF. Here the CDR3 DNA reads TGTGCCAGCAGCCAAGAATTTACCGGGACAGGGGAAGGAAGATGGACTGAAGCTTTCTTT.

V gene TRBV6-5 combines with J gene TRBJ2-5; 11 bases map to TRBD2. The CDR3 length is 15 residues. V gave up 6 bases and J gave up 1 base; unmatched junction bases: 4. Germline CDR1 reads MNHEY; CDR2 reads SVGAGI. CDR3 nucleotide sequence: TGTGCCAGCAGAGAACTAGCGGGAGCCCAAGAGACCCAGTACTTC. Protein product: CASRELAGAQETQYF.

The chain has TRBV9 and TRBJ1-2, with 9 bases aligning to TRBD1. J gave up 3 bases and V 0 bases, and 6 bases lay outside the gene matches. Germline CDR1 and CDR2: SGDLS and YYNGEE. The CDR3 covers 16 residues. CDR3 bases: TGTGCCAGCAGCGTAGAAGGGACAGGGTTAGACTATGGCTACACCTTC. Its translation: CASSVEGTGLDYGYTF.

This chain joins TRBV6-6 and TRBJ1-1; TRBD1 is a possible D gene (5 bases). The CDR3 extends over 15 amino acids. The ends were cut back, 5 bases at V and 3 bases at J, with 16 bases in the middle. CDR1 is MNHNY and CDR2 is SVGAGI in the germline V gene (reference sequence). CDR3: CASSKTRVFHTEAFF. The CDR3 coding sequence is TGTGCCAGCAGTAAAACCAGGGTTTTTCACACTGAAGCTTTCTTT.

The J gene is TRBJ2-7, the V gene TRBV7-3; D is undetermined. V lost 5 bases to trimming and J lost 3 bases, with 5 bases between them. The germline CDR1 and CDR2 sequences are SGHTA and FQGTGA. The CDR3 is 11 residues long. The CDR3 DNA reads as TGTGCCAGCAGCCTACTCTACGAGCAGTACTTC. The encoded protein is CASSLLYEQYF.

This clone was seen once. V usage is TRBV4-1 and J usage is TRBJ1-4, with 10 bases aligning to TRBD1. V gave up 4 bases and J gave up 7 bases; unmatched junction bases: 9. The CDR3 has 16 residues. The germline CDR1 and CDR2 sequences are MGHRA and YSYEKL. Written as DNA, the CDR3 is TGCGCCAGCAGCCGAAGATTCGGGACAGGGGTTGAAAAACTGTTTTTT. It codes for CASSRRFGTGVEKLFF.

The chain recombines TRBV5-6 with TRBJ1-5; the D gene is possibly TRBD1 (6 bases). This CDR3 comprises 14 residues. The V gene lost 2 bases and the J gene lost 8 bases, with 14 bases spanning the gap. Germline CDR1 is SGHDT and CDR2 is YYEEEE. Here the CDR3 DNA reads TGTGCCAGCAGCTTTGCGGGGGGCCCTGAGCCCCAGCATTTT. Encoded protein: CASSFAGGPEPQHF.

The rearrangement uses TRBV9 and TRBJ1-4, with a tentative D call TRBD1 (5 bases). The CDR3 contains 16 residues. The V gene's germline CDR1 is SGDLS and CDR2 YYNGEE. V shed 4 bases and J shed 4 bases, with 17 bases lying between them. The CDR3, as DNA: TGTGCCAGCAGCCCCTCTCGGGGGTGGGATAATGAAAAACTGTTTTTT. This sequence encodes CASSPSRGWDNEKLFF.

This chain uses TRBV29-1 with TRBJ2-1, with 11 nucleotides matching TRBD1. The CDR3 sequence is 14 residues long. The V segment lost 4 bases and the J segment 6 bases; nucleotides outside the gene matches: 5. The germline CDR1 and CDR2 sequences are SQVTM and ANQGSEA. The DNA of the CDR3 is TGCAGCGTTGTCAGAGGGACAGGGGGCAATGAGCAGTTCTTC. It encodes CSVVRGTGGNEQFF.